This paragraph covers one T cell receptor beta chain sequence. This sample stems from a study of control samples from healthy donors and cancer patients. Trimming took 0 bases from V and 7 from J; bases not matched to a gene: 10. Germline CDR1 and CDR2: MNHEY and SVGAGI. The CDR3 has 16 amino acids. TCRdb keeps only in-frame clones here, not all; method: immunoSEQ multiplex PCR. The sample records 170,000 or so clones, nearly 90% being singletons. The sample taken for sequencing was blood. This clonotype originated in a woman aged 45-60 years in good health. The J gene is TRBJ2-7, the V gene TRBV6-5; 9 bases map to TRBD1. Written as DNA, the CDR3 is TGTGCCAGCAGTTACTCCACGACAGGGGGTCAGGGTGAGCAGTACTTC. Encoded protein: CASSYSTTGGQGEQYF.